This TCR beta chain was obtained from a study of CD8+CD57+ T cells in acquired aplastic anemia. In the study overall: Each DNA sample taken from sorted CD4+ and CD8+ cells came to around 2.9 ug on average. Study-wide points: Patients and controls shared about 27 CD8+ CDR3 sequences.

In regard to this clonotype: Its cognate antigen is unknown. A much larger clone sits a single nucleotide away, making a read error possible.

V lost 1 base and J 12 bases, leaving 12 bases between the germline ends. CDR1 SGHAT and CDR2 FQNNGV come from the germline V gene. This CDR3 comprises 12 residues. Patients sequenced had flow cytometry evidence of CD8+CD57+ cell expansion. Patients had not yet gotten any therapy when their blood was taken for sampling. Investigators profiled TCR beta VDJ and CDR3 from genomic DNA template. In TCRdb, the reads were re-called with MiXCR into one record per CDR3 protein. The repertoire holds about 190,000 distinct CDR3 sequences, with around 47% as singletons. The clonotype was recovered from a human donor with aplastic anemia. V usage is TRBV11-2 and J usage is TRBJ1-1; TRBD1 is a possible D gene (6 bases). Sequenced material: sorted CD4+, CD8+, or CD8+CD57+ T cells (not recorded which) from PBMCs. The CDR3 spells CASSLVDRRSFF. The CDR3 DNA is TGTGCCAGCAGCTTAGTTGACAGGCGTTCTTTCTTT.